The rows below give T cell receptor beta chains drawn from one sample of a study of vaccination and CD4 T cells after COVID-19. TCRdb independently ran MiXCR on the PCR reads; one entry per CDR3 protein. The sample contains about 26,000 distinct CDR3 sequences, 41% of which appear only once. These receptors have no known antigen. The sequences come from CD4+ T cells from blood, cultured in vitro, collected about 7 months after SARS-CoV-2 vaccination. All receptors derive from a human donor who had recovered from COVID-19. Both conserved end residues are part of each CDR3. The order of the fields is J gene, V gene, D gene, clone size, CDR3 DNA, CDR3 protein. A D gene is named only where the DNA matches it firmly. Clone size is not always given. Where it is, it says once, few, many or a class for expanded clones.

TRBJ1-2 | TRBV20-1 | . | . | TGCAGTGCTAGAGTAGGTGCCGGGGTTGGCGATGGCTACACCTTC | CSARVGAGVGDGYTF
TRBJ1-6 | TRBV28 | . | few | TGTGCCAGCACCGATCGATATTCACCCCTCCACTTT | CASTDRYSPLHF
TRBJ2-7 | TRBV6-1 | . | . | TGTGCCAGCAGTGAAGGGATGGGCCAGTCTTACTACGAGCAGTACTTC | CASSEGMGQSYYEQYF
TRBJ2-3 | TRBV19 | . | few | TGTGCCAGTAGGGCAGGGGTCACAGATACGCAGTATTTT | CASRAGVTDTQYF
TRBJ1-1 | TRBV6-1 | TRBD1 | few | TGTGCCAGCAGCCCTGGGACAGGGTTGAACACTGAAGCTTTCTTT | CASSPGTGLNTEAFF
TRBJ1-5 | TRBV19 | . | few | TGTGCCAGTAGTATAGCCGGGGGGGGTATGCAGCCCCAGCATTTT | CASSIAGGGMQPQHF
TRBJ2-5 | TRBV7-7 | . | . | TGTGCCAGCAGCAGATCCGGGAGTCAAGAGACCCAGTACTTC | CASSRSGSQETQYF
TRBJ2-7 | TRBV24-1 | . | few | TGTGCCACCAGTGAGCCGGCCTCCTACGAGCAGTACTTC | CATSEPASYEQYF
TRBJ1-2 | TRBV6-1 | TRBD1 | . | TGTGCCAGCAGTGCGGGACAGGAATATGGCTACACCTTC | CASSAGQEYGYTF
TRBJ2-7 | TRBV20-1 | TRBD1 | . | TGCAGTGCTCCAACTCGCCCAGGGGGAAACGAGCAGTACTTC | CSAPTRPGGNEQYF
TRBJ1-6 | TRBV29-1 | . | . | TGCAGCGTCTCGGACAGCAATAATTCACCCCTCCACTTT | CSVSDSNNSPLHF
TRBJ2-7 | TRBV19 | TRBD1 | . | TGTGCCAGTAGTACCCGACAGGGGTATAGATACGAGCAGTACTTC | CASSTRQGYRYEQYF
TRBJ2-7 | TRBV10-3 | TRBD1 | . | TGTGCCATCAGTGAGAGTGGGAGACAGGGGAACTACGAGCAGTACTTC | CAISESGRQGNYEQYF
TRBJ2-7 | TRBV28 | TRBD2 | few | TGTGCCAGCAGTGGCGTTGCCGCAGCGGGGGGGCGGTACGAGCAGTACTTC | CASSGVAAAGGRYEQYF
TRBJ2-2 | TRBV15 | . | few | TGTGCCACCAGCAGAGATTCGAGGGAGCTGTTTTTT | CATSRDSRELFF
TRBJ2-1 | TRBV20-1 | TRBD2 | . | TGCAGTGCTAGACGGGGGGGGGGGAATGAGCAGTTCTTC | CSARRGGGNEQFF
TRBJ2-7 | TRBV20-1 | TRBD1 | few | TGCAGTGCTAGGACGGACAGGGGGCTTGAGCAGTACTTC | CSARTDRGLEQYF